These 13 T cell receptor beta chains share one sample of origin, sequenced in a study of Graves' ophthalmopathy and Graves' hyperthyroidism (dated by TCRdb to between 2018 and 2020). The instrument given in TCRdb is Illumina HiSeq 2000. For repertoire sequencing, the TCR beta CDR3 regions were amplified from RNA transcripts. The first round of RT-PCR was done with HTBI primers and the Qiagen OneStep RT-PCR kit, and was followed by a second round of multiplex PCR, then size selection and purification. Clones were called with MiXCR by TCRdb after fastp trimmed the public reads at Q25, and only in-frame beta chains were retained. Each entry is one CDR3 protein sequence, shown with its most common DNA and genes. This sample gives 1 million to 1.3 million distinct CDR3 sequences in total; about two fifths of them show up just once. 11% of the sample is in the top ten clones. The sequenced sample consisted of peripheral blood or thyroid tissue (not recorded which). The receptor set was obtained from an adult man with Graves' hyperthyroidism.

This clonotype was observed a handful of times. The V gene is TRBV20-1, the J gene TRBJ2-7; D uncertain. From germline, CDR1 is DFQATT and CDR2 SNEGSKA (reference sequence). The CDR3 has 12 amino acids. V lost 6 bases and J lost 3, with 12 bases in between. CDR3 loop: CSAHLVGYEQYF. The CDR3 DNA is TGCAGTGCGCATCTAGTGGGCTACGAGCAGTACTTC.

This clonotype was seen only a few times. The chain couples TRBV12-3 or TRBV12-4 to TRBJ2-5; 7 bases are a match to TRBD1. The CDR3 is 15 amino acids. Trimming removed 6 bases from V and 5 bases from J; junction bases left unmatched: 12. The CDR3 loop is CASRQGQHIWETQYF. The CDR3 DNA is TGTGCCAGCAGGCAGGGACAGCACATCTGGGAGACCCAGTACTTC.

The rearrangement uses TRBV5-5 and TRBJ1-4; weak D call: TRBD1 (6 bases). The CDR3 covers 16 residues. Germline CDR1 and CDR2: SGHKS and YYEKEE (reference sequence). V was clipped by 0 bases and J by 8 bases, with 17 bases between them. CDR3 nucleotide sequence: TGTGCCAGCAGCTTGGTGTTGCGGGGGCCTTGGGAAAAACTGTTTTTT. This sequence encodes CASSLVLRGPWEKLFF.

V is TRBV29-1 and J is TRBJ2-7, with D possibly being TRBD1 or TRBD2 (5 bases each). Per germline, CDR1 SQVTM and CDR2 ANQGSEA. Trimming removed 5 bases at V and 3 bases at J, with 11 bases between. This CDR3 contains 12 residues. The CDR3 DNA reads as TGCAGCGTTCGGGACGGCAACTACGAGCAGTACTTC. This translates into CSVRDGNYEQYF.

This chain joins TRBV7-9 and TRBJ2-7; D is possibly TRBD1 (6 bases). The CDR3 consists of 11 residues. Trimming removed 9 bases at V and 4 bases at J, with 10 bases between. The germline V gene has CDR1 SEHNR and CDR2 FQNEAQ (reference sequence). The DNA of the CDR3 is TGTGCCAGAGAACAGGGTTACGAGCAGTACTTC. Translated, it gives CAREQGYEQYF. The full variable domain, rest sourced from reference TRBV7-9 and TRBJ2-7, is DTGVSQNPRHKITKRGQNVTFRCDPISEHNRLYWYRQTLGQGPEFLTYFQNEAQLEKSRLLSDRFSAERPKGSFSTLEIQRTEQGDSAMYLCAREQGYEQYFGPGTRLTVT.

This clonotype was seen repeatedly, ten times or more. J is TRBJ2-2 and V is TRBV10-1; D ambiguous. CDR3 length equals 14 residues. Per germline, CDR1 WNHNN and CDR2 SYGVQD (reference sequence). V lost 4 bases and J lost 5, with 11 bases in between. CDR3 protein: CASSGLGRTGELFF. CDR3 coding DNA: TGCGCCAGCAGTGGCCTCGGGCGTACCGGGGAGCTGTTTTTT.

In this sample, this clonotype turned up many times. The J gene is TRBJ1-2, the V gene TRBV20-1, with TRBD1 matching over 8 bases. CDR3 size: 18 residues. V dropped 0 bases and J dropped 4; count of bases not matched to a gene: 16. Germline loops: CDR1 DFQATT, CDR2 SNEGSKA (reference sequence). Here the CDR3 DNA reads TGCAGTGCTAGAGATTTGGGGGACAGGCCACTTGCGGGCTATGGCTACACCTTC. Amino acids: CSARDLGDRPLAGYGYTF.

This clonotype was counted a few times. The chain is built from TRBV6-5 and TRBJ1-5; 10 nucleotides line up with TRBD1. Germline V gives CDR1 MNHEY, CDR2 SVGAGI. The length of the CDR3 is 15 residues. V gave up 6 bases and J gave up 1 base; unmatched junction bases: 3. Here the CDR3 reads CASRWDRGSNQPQHF. For the CDR3, the DNA is TGTGCCAGCAGATGGGACAGGGGAAGCAATCAGCCCCAGCATTTT.

This chain joins TRBV12-3 or TRBV12-4 and TRBJ1-3; D may be TRBD1 (6 bases). The V and J ends lost 3 bases and 0 bases respectively, with 9 bases between them. The CDR3 spans 15 residues. CDR3: CASSFAGASGNTIYF. The CDR3 region has the DNA TGTGCCAGCAGTTTCGCAGGGGCCTCTGGAAACACCATATATTTT.

This clonotype has ten or more counts. The chain combines TRBV6-5 with TRBJ2-5; the D is unclear. Trimming stripped 9 bases from V and 5 bases from J, with 10 bases between. The germline V gene has CDR1 MNHEY and CDR2 SVGAGI. The CDR3 is 11 residues long. The CDR3 region has the DNA TGTGCCAGTCAGGCGTATGAGACCCAGTACTTC. Translated, it gives CASQAYETQYF.

The chain uses TRBV5-1 and TRBJ2-3; possibly TRBD1 or TRBD2 for D (5 bases each). Per the germline V gene, CDR1 is SGHRS and CDR2 is YFSETQ. The CDR3 runs 15 residues. Trimming shortened V by 4 bases and J by 0 bases, and 12 bases separated the two germline ends. The CDR3 nucleotides are TGCGCCAGCAGCCCAGGGAGTACTAGCACAGATACGCAGTATTTT. Protein sequence: CASSPGSTSTDTQYF.

This clonotype occurred a few times. The J gene is TRBJ1-5, the V gene TRBV7-3; 10 positions agree with TRBD1. V shed 4 bases and J 1 base; nucleotides not matched to a gene: 4. The CDR3 has 16 amino acids. Germline CDR1 SGHTA, CDR2 FQGTGA. CDR3 bases: TGTGCCAGCAGCTCGCGGACAGGGGGGAGCAATCAGCCCCAGCATTTT. It yields the protein CASSSRTGGSNQPQHF.

This clonotype was picked up many times. The rearrangement uses TRBV7-9 and TRBJ1-2, with 9 bases identical to TRBD1. The CDR3 contains 15 residues. Germline lookup yields CDR1 SEHNR and CDR2 FQNEAQ (reference sequence). The ends lost 5 bases at V and 4 bases at J; junction bases unmatched: 8. The CDR3 here is CASSPNTGGGYGYTF. In nucleotides, the CDR3 is TGTGCCAGCAGCCCAAACACAGGGGGCGGCTATGGCTACACCTTC. Looking up the rest from reference TRBV7-9 and TRBJ1-2 gives the full variable domain: DTGVSQNPRHKITKRGQNVTFRCDPISEHNRLYWYRQTLGQGPEFLTYFQNEAQLEKSRLLSDRFSAERPKGSFSTLEIQRTEQGDSAMYLCASSPNTGGGYGYTFGSGTRLTVV.